The clone carrying this T cell receptor (beta chain) was counted many times. Its specificity is unknown. The entry originates in a study of early T cells in non-severe SARS-CoV-2 infection. Across the study: Sequencing was performed on bulk RNA from unsorted whole blood, leaving chains unpaired. Study conclusions and caveats: Lookups in VDJdb leaned toward anti-spike CD8 responses and missed private and CD4 specificities.

TCRdb re-called the 5' RACE reads through MiXCR, storing one row per CDR3 protein. The sample holds 70,000 to 75,000 distinct CDR3 sequences, 12% seen once. The TCR was taken from an adult who was a healthcare worker with PCR-confirmed SARS-CoV-2 infection or an uninfected control (not recorded which). The specimen sequenced was whole blood.

The DNA of the CDR3 is TGTGCCATAAGTCAGGCTGGCTCCTACAATGAGCAGTTCTTC. Translated, it gives CAISQAGSYNEQFF. This rearrangement joins TRBV10-3 to TRBJ2-1; D unclear. The CDR3 length is 14 residues. Germline CDR1 is ENHRY and CDR2 is SYGVKD. The V end lost 9 bases, the J end lost 0 bases, and 12 bases lay between the germline ends.